Listed below are T cell receptor beta chains from one sample, sequenced in a study of T cell responses to AZD1222 COVID-19 vaccine. Clones were read by immunoSEQ multiplex PCR, and TCRdb kept only the in-frame ones, dropping some. The top ten clones hold around 5.5% of a sample with roughly 87,000 clones, around 89% of them seen once. Material: peripheral blood, obtained 28 days after the second AZD1222 dose. The receptors here all came from an adult who received the AZD1222 COVID-19 vaccine. Both conserved end residues are part of each CDR3. A D gene is named only where the DNA matches it firmly. Only some rows state a clone size, as once, few, many or a class for expanded clones.

15,NA,TRBV19,TRBJ2-2,NA,TGTGCCAGTCGCATGGGACATACGTCCACCGGGGAGCTGTTTTTT,CASRMGHTSTGELFF
13,NA,TRBV11-2,TRBJ1-1,TRBD1,TGTGCCAGCAGTCTAGGGAGGGGGCGTGAAGCTTTCTTT,CASSLGRGREAFF
14,NA,TRBV19,TRBJ2-2,NA,TGTGCCAGTCTAGAGGGGCGCGACACCGGGGAGCTGTTTTTT,CASLEGRDTGELFF
16,NA,TRBV7-2,TRBJ2-2,TRBD2,TGTGCCAGCAGAATTCGGGGGGGCGTTAACACCGGGGAGCTGTTTTTT,CASRIRGGVNTGELFF
17,NA,TRBV7-2,TRBJ2-5,NA,TGTGCCAGCAGCCTCGTTGGGGGGAGCCAATTCCAAGAGACCCAGTACTTC,CASSLVGGSQFQETQYF
16,NA,TRBV5-1,TRBJ1-1,NA,TGCGCCAGCAGCTTTTCACCCAGCCGGATGAACACTGAAGCTTTCTTT,CASSFSPSRMNTEAFF
14,NA,TRBV11-1,TRBJ1-1,NA,TGTGCCAGCAGCCCCTGGGTAGGATACACTGAAGCTTTCTTT,CASSPWVGYTEAFF
14,NA,TRBV6-5,TRBJ2-7,TRBD1,TGTGCCAGCAGCAGGACAGGGGGCGCCTACGAGCAGTACTTC,CASSRTGGAYEQYF
19,NA,TRBV7-8,TRBJ2-1,TRBD1,TGTGCCAGCAGCTCCCTGACAGGGTTAGACAGTCTCCCCATCAATGAGCAGTTCTTC,CASSSLTGLDSLPINEQFF
17,NA,TRBV15,TRBJ2-1,NA,TGTGCCACCAGCAGTCCCAGGGGGGACATAGGTAGGAATGAGCAGTTCTTC,CATSSPRGDIGRNEQFF
14,NA,TRBV5-1,TRBJ2-5,NA,TGCGCCAGCAGCTTGGGCACTACAGCGGAGACCCAGTACTTC,CASSLGTTAETQYF
13,once,TRBV5-4,TRBJ2-3,NA,TGTGCCAGCAGCTTGAAAGGAACAGATACGCAGTATTTT,CASSLKGTDTQYF
10,NA,TRBV6-5,TRBJ1-3,NA,TGTGCCAGCAAACGGGACACCATATATTTT,CASKRDTIYF
17,NA,TRBV27,TRBJ2-1,TRBD2,TGTGCCAGCAGTTTATCCCCCCAGGCGGGGGGGTACAATGAGCAGTTCTTC,CASSLSPQAGGYNEQFF
13,NA,TRBV7-2,TRBJ1-1,NA,TGTGCCAGCAGCTTAGCATTACAGAATGAAGCTTTCTTT,CASSLALQNEAFF
15,NA,TRBV19,TRBJ2-4,TRBD2,TGTGCCAGTAGTATACTAGCGGGTGTACAAAACATTCAGTACTTC,CASSILAGVQNIQYF
18,NA,TRBV5-4,TRBJ2-1,TRBD2,TGTGCCAGCAGCTTGGTGGCAGGGAGGGGCTTTTCCTACAATGAGCAGTTCTTC,CASSLVAGRGFSYNEQFF
15,once,TRBV3-1/TRBV3-2,TRBJ1-2,NA,TGTGCCAGCAGCCCAGTCGGCGGGGAATCGACGGTCTACACCTTC,CASSPVGGESTVYTF
13,NA,TRBV19,TRBJ1-6,TRBD1,TGTGCCAGTCGACAGGGGGCTGATTCACCCCTCCACTTT,CASRQGADSPLHF
14,NA,TRBV28,TRBJ1-5,TRBD1,TGTGCCAGCAGTTGGCCCAGGGGGCTAGGGCCCCAGCATTTT,CASSWPRGLGPQHF
20,NA,TRBV3-1/TRBV3-2,TRBJ2-4,TRBD2,TGTGCCAGCAGCCGCACCCCGGCGGGAGATTTATCCGGGGCCAAAAACATTCAGTACTTC,CASSRTPAGDLSGAKNIQYF
11,once,TRBV20-1,TRBJ2-1,NA,TGCAGTGCTAGAGATATAGCGGAGCAGTTCTTC,CSARDIAEQFF
16,NA,TRBV5-1,TRBJ1-2,NA,TGCGCCAGCAGCTTGGGCAGCAAACAGGGAGTCTATGGCTACACCTTC,CASSLGSKQGVYGYTF
17,NA,TRBV29-1,TRBJ2-3,NA,TGCAGCGTTGAAGATCCTCTTCGACTAACTAGCACAGATACGCAGTATTTT,CSVEDPLRLTSTDTQYF
15,NA,TRBV19,TRBJ1-5,TRBD1,TGTGCCAGTACCCCAATCTGGTGGAGGGGGCAAGCCCAGCATTTT,CASTPIWWRGQAQHF
14,NA,TRBV6-6,TRBJ1-2,NA,TGTGCCAGCAGTTACTCTGAGGGGGTTACTGGCTACACCTTC,CASSYSEGVTGYTF
16,once,TRBV7-9,TRBJ2-7,NA,TGTGCCAGCAGCTCCTGGTCGGTGATCCCAATCTACGAGCAGTACTTC,CASSSWSVIPIYEQYF
13,NA,TRBV6-5,TRBJ1-1,NA,NA,CASILERNTEAFF
16,NA,TRBV6-2/TRBV6-3,TRBJ1-5,NA,TGTGCCAGCAGTTACGCCGGGGAAATTAGCAATCAGCCCCAGCATTTT,CASSYAGEISNQPQHF
13,NA,TRBV6-5,TRBJ2-1,NA,TGTGCCAGCAGTTGGAGCTCCTACAATGAGCAGTTCTTC,CASSWSSYNEQFF
15,NA,TRBV18,TRBJ1-1,NA,TGTGCCAGCTCACCACAGGTGGGGTTGAACACTGAAGCTTTCTTT,CASSPQVGLNTEAFF
13,NA,TRBV7-9,TRBJ1-1,NA,TGTGCCAGCAGCTCCAGGGTTGCTACTGAAGCTTTCTTT,CASSSRVATEAFF
17,NA,TRBV4-1,TRBJ2-5,TRBD2,TGCGCCAGCAGCCAAGATCGACTAGCGGGGCGAGAAGAGACCCAGTACTTC,CASSQDRLAGREETQYF
12,NA,TRBV5-6,TRBJ2-7,NA,TGTGCCAGCAGCCAGGCAGACTACGAGCAGTACTTC,CASSQADYEQYF
14,once,TRBV18,TRBJ1-2,TRBD1,TGTGCCAGCTCACCGGGGACAGGGCATGATGGCTACACCTTC,CASSPGTGHDGYTF
14,NA,TRBV7-9,TRBJ1-6,NA,TGTGCCAGCAGCGAAGGAGGGTGGAATTCACCCCTCCACTTT,CASSEGGWNSPLHF
15,NA,TRBV7-9,TRBJ1-4,NA,TGTGCCAGCAGCTCAACCCTTGCAACTAATGAAAAACTGTTTTTT,CASSSTLATNEKLFF
14,NA,TRBV27,TRBJ1-6,NA,TGTGCCAGCAGGGGATCCACCTATAATTCACCCCTCCACTTT,CASRGSTYNSPLHF
14,NA,TRBV18,TRBJ1-3,NA,TGTGCCAGCTCACCCAGAGAATCTGGAAACACCATATATTTT,CASSPRESGNTIYF
13,NA,TRBV9,TRBJ2-7,NA,TGTGCCAGCGGCTTCGGGGCAGCTGGGGAGCAGTACTTC,CASGFGAAGEQYF
11,NA,TRBV10-2,TRBJ2-7,NA,TGCGCCAGCACCGACAGCGGTGCCCAGTACTTC,CASTDSGAQYF
13,once,TRBV5-1,TRBJ2-7,NA,TGCGCCAGCAGCTTGGCCCTTAACTACGAGCAGTACTTC,CASSLALNYEQYF
16,few,TRBV11-2,TRBJ1-2,TRBD1,TGTGCCAGCAGCTCCCTCTGGGTGACAGGGGTTCTCGGCTACACCTTC,CASSSLWVTGVLGYTF
16,NA,TRBV19,TRBJ2-3,NA,TGTGCCACCAATCCCCGGACAGTGATCGCCCCAGATACGCAGTATTTT,CATNPRTVIAPDTQYF
13,few,TRBV5-6,TRBJ1-1,NA,TGTGCCAGCAGCTTGTCTTGGAACACTGAAGCTTTCTTT,CASSLSWNTEAFF
14,NA,TRBV6-4,TRBJ2-2,NA,TGTGCCAGCAGTGACAGGGCTGACACCGGGGAGCTGTTTTTT,CASSDRADTGELFF
12,NA,TRBV5-1,TRBJ2-7,NA,TGCGCCAGCAGACAGGGTGGCTACGAGCAGTACTTC,CASRQGGYEQYF
14,NA,TRBV3-1/TRBV3-2,TRBJ2-7,NA,TGTGCCAGCAGCCAACAGGTAAACTCCTACGAGCAGTACTTC,CASSQQVNSYEQYF
18,NA,TRBV7-2,TRBJ1-3,TRBD1,TGTGCCAGCAGCTTAGTTTGGGACAGGGCGATCTCTGGAAACACCATATATTTT,CASSLVWDRAISGNTIYF
15,NA,TRBV18,TRBJ1-5,TRBD1,TGTGCCAGCTCACTTACCGGGACAGGAAATCAGCCCCAGCATTTT,CASSLTGTGNQPQHF
14,NA,TRBV6-2/TRBV6-3,TRBJ1-2,TRBD1,TGTGCCAGCAGTTACAGGGGGCTTAACTATGGCTACACCTTC,CASSYRGLNYGYTF
13,once,TRBV5-4,TRBJ1-1,NA,TGTGCCAGCAGCTTGACAAGAAACACTGAAGCTTTCTTT,CASSLTRNTEAFF
15,NA,TRBV2,TRBJ1-6,NA,TGTGCCAGCAGTGACAGTCCCTATCCGGGTTCACCCCTCCACTTT,CASSDSPYPGSPLHF
14,NA,TRBV6-2/TRBV6-3,TRBJ1-2,NA,TGTGCCAGCAGTCCACAGGGTAGCACCTATGGCTACACCTTC,CASSPQGSTYGYTF
14,NA,TRBV6-5,TRBJ1-1,NA,TGTGCCAGCAGAGTGGACAGCATCGGAACTGAAGCTTTCTTT,CASRVDSIGTEAFF
15,NA,TRBV2,TRBJ1-4,NA,TGTGCCAGCAGTGAAGGCGGGGGAAATGGCGAAAAACTGTTTTTT,CASSEGGGNGEKLFF
12,NA,TRBV7-8,TRBJ1-2,NA,TGTGCCAGCAGCTTAAAAACCCATGGCTACACCTTC,CASSLKTHGYTF
20,NA,TRBV9,TRBJ1-1,NA,TGTGCCAGCAGCGTAGTGAGCAGGGCGTTTGAATTTGGGTGGAACACTGAAGCTTTCTTT,CASSVVSRAFEFGWNTEAFF
13,NA,TRBV6-4,TRBJ2-1,NA,TGTGCCAGCAGTGACTCGTCCCACGATGAGCAGTTCTTC,CASSDSSHDEQFF
15,NA,TRBV10-2,TRBJ2-3,NA,TGCGCCAGCAGTGACGGGGTCATGATCGCAGATACGCAGTATTTT,CASSDGVMIADTQYF